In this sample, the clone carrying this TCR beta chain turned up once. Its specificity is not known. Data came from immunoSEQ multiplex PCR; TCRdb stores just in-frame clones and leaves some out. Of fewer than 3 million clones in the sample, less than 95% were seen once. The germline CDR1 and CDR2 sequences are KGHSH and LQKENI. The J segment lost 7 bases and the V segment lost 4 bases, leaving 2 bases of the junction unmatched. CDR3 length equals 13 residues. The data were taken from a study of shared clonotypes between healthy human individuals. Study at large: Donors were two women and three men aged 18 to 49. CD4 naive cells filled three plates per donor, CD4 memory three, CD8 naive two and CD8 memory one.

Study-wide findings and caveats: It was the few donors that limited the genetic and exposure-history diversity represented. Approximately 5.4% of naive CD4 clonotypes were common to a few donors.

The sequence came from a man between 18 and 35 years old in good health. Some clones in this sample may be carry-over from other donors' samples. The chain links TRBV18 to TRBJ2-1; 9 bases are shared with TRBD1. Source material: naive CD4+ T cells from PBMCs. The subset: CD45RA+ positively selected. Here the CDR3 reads CASSQGQGNEQFF. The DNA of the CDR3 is TGTGCCAGCTCACAGGGACAGGGTAATGAGCAGTTCTTC.